Listed here are 27 T cell receptor beta chains from one sample, sequenced in a study of CD8 T cells in ankylosing spondylitis. TCRdb redid the calling of the 5' RACE reads with MiXCR, one entry per CDR3 protein. The table records some 200,000 distinct CDR3 sequences, roughly 13% of them present only once. The sample was blood, either unsorted or a sorted T cell fraction (not recorded which). These receptors all stem from a male donor with ankylosing spondylitis or in good health (not recorded which).

This clonotype was seen ten or more times. The rearrangement links TRBV5-1 to TRBJ2-2, with D uncertain. V gave up 4 bases and J gave up 1 base, with 2 bases separating them. CDR3 length: 12 residues. From germline, CDR1 is SGHRS and CDR2 YFSETQ. In DNA, the CDR3 is TGCGCCAGCAGCCGGAACACCGGGGAGCTGTTTTTT. Amino acids: CASSRNTGELFF.

This clonotype was seen a handful of times. The chain links TRBV27 to TRBJ2-7; tentative D call: TRBD2 (5 bases). The ends were cut back, 4 bases at V and 0 bases at J, with 7 bases in the middle. The V gene's germline CDR1 is MNHEY and CDR2 SMNVEV (reference sequence). The CDR3 is made up of 13 amino acids. In nucleotides, the CDR3 is TGTGCCAGCAGTTCAAGCGGCTCCTACGAGCAGTACTTC. It codes for CASSSSGSYEQYF.

J is TRBJ2-7 and V is TRBV5-6, with 7 bases aligning to TRBD2. CDR1 and CDR2 (germline): SGHDT, YYEEEE. Trimming took 1 base from V and 0 from J; bases not matched to a gene: 4. CDR3 length: 15 amino acids. CDR3 sequence reads: CASSLSASGSYEQYF. CDR3 bases: TGTGCCAGCAGCTTGTCGGCTAGCGGCTCCTACGAGCAGTACTTC.

In this sample, this clonotype turned up a few times. This chain connects TRBV29-1 to TRBJ2-3; no definite D call. This CDR3 spans 13 amino acids. The germline gives CDR1 SQVTM, CDR2 ANQGSEA. V shed 6 bases and J shed 4 bases, with 14 bases lying between them. CDR3 loop: CSVPFRVPDTQYF. The CDR3 DNA follows: TGCAGCGTACCCTTTAGGGTCCCAGATACGCAGTATTTT.

With respect to this clonotype: One junction end does not reproduce the germline sequence, and a read error may be involved. V is TRBV27 and J is TRBJ2-1, with 9 bases that match TRBD1. From germline, CDR1 is MNHEY and CDR2 SMNVEV (reference sequence). The CDR3 extends over 15 amino acids. The CDR3 nucleotides are TGTGCCAGCGCAACCGGGACAGGGCCCTACAATGAGCAGCTCTTC. Its protein is CASATGTGPYNEQLF.

DNA for the CDR3: TGCAGTGCTAGGGGACAGGGTGGCATTCAGTACTTC. Amino acids: CSARGQGGIQYF. V gene TRBV20-1 combines with J gene TRBJ2-4; 9 nucleotides match TRBD1. Losses at the gene ends were 3 bases for V and 9 bases for J; bases not matched to a gene: 3. This CDR3 is built from 12 residues. Germline V gene lookup returns CDR1 DFQATT and CDR2 SNEGSKA (reference sequence).

V is TRBV6-4 and J is TRBJ2-2, with D tentatively TRBD1 or TRBD2 (5 bases each). Between the trimmed V and J ends, which lost 5 bases and 6 bases, there was a span of 10 bases. Germline CDR1 and CDR2: MRHNA and SNTAGT. The CDR3 has 13 amino acids. The DNA for the CDR3 is TGTGCCAGCAGTCGGGACGGAGCCGGGGAGCTGTTTTTT. It is translated as CASSRDGAGELFF.

This clonotype was observed a handful of times. The J gene is TRBJ2-3, the V gene TRBV7-6; 7 nucleotides align to TRBD1. The CDR3 totals 13 residues. V shed 8 bases, J shed 4 bases, and the junction held 6 bases outside the gene matches. Per the germline V gene, CDR1 is SGHVS and CDR2 is FNYEAQ. CDR3 sequence: CASSKGAADTQYF. In nucleotides, the CDR3 is TGTGCCAGCTCAAAGGGGGCTGCAGATACGCAGTATTTT.

V usage is TRBV3-1 and J usage is TRBJ1-1; D not resolved. This CDR3 spans 14 amino acids. The V and J ends lost 0 bases and 0 bases respectively, with 5 bases between them. Looked up from germline, CDR1 is LGHDT and CDR2 is YNNKEL (reference sequence). Here the CDR3 reads CASSQERLNTEAFF. The CDR3 DNA reads TGTGCCAGCAGCCAAGAACGGCTGAACACTGAAGCTTTCTTT.

This sequence joins TRBV6-1 and TRBJ2-7, with D uncertain. Per the germline V gene, CDR1 is MNHNS and CDR2 is SASEGT. Trimming left V 0 bases short and J 3 bases short, with 12 bases between. The CDR3 length is 15 residues. CDR3 in amino acids: CASSEARSAIYEQYF. In nucleotides, the CDR3 is TGTGCCAGCAGTGAAGCGCGGTCTGCTATCTACGAGCAGTACTTC.

The genes are TRBV27 and TRBJ2-1; 11 positions match TRBD2. The germline V gene encodes CDR1 MNHEY and CDR2 SMNVEV (reference sequence). This CDR3 comprises 14 residues. J gave up 6 bases and V 3 bases, and 1 base lay outside the gene matches. The CDR3 sequence is CASSFSGRANEQFF. CDR3 nucleotide sequence: TGTGCCAGCAGTTTTAGCGGGAGGGCCAATGAGCAGTTCTTC.

This clonotype was seen at least ten times. The chain links TRBV7-9 to TRBJ2-2; 11 nucleotides line up with TRBD2. V gave up 4 bases and J gave up 8 bases; unmatched junction bases: 9. CDR1 and CDR2 (germline): SEHNR, FQNEAQ (reference sequence). The length of the CDR3 is 16 residues. The CDR3 is CASSSTSGGVRGELFF. The CDR3 DNA is TGTGCCAGCAGCTCCACTAGCGGGGGAGTCCGGGGGGAGCTGTTTTTT.

This chain links TRBV13 with TRBJ2-1, with 7 bases identical to TRBD2. The germline V gene encodes CDR1 PRHDT and CDR2 FYEKMQ (reference sequence). CDR3 length equals 15 residues. V lost 0 bases to trimming and J lost 8 bases; unmatched junction nucleotides: 7. As DNA, the CDR3 is TGTGCCAGCAGCTTAGGGGGCGGGAGTACGGATGAGCAGTTCTTC. Amino acids: CASSLGGGSTDEQFF.

V is TRBV6-1 and J is TRBJ2-2; D might be TRBD1 (7 bases). The V end was cut by 6 bases, the J end by 4 bases, with 18 bases between. The CDR3 has 16 residues. Germline loops: CDR1 MNHNS, CDR2 SASEGT. CDR3 region: CASRQGGPIPTGELFF. CDR3 DNA: TGTGCCAGCAGGCAGGGGGGACCGATTCCCACCGGGGAGCTGTTTTTT.

CDR3: CASSQGTTGIQYF. As DNA, the CDR3 is TGCGCCAGCAGCCAAGGGACAACGGGCATTCAGTACTTC. The chain couples TRBV4-1 to TRBJ2-4, with D perhaps TRBD1 (5 bases). V was cut by 1 base and J by 9 bases, with 10 bases left in between. The germline gives CDR1 MGHRA, CDR2 YSYEKL. The CDR3 extends over 13 amino acids.

This clonotype was seen ten or more times. The J gene is TRBJ1-3, the V gene TRBV9; D is unresolved. CDR3 length: 13 residues. CDR1 is SGDLS, CDR2 YYNGEE, per germline. Trimming removed 6 bases from V and 9 bases from J, with 16 bases in between. The CDR3 protein is CASMEIYGSTIYF. In nucleotides, the CDR3 is TGTGCCAGCATGGAGATATATGGCTCCACCATATATTTT. Full variable domain (rest looked up from reference TRBV9 and TRBJ1-3): DSGVTQTPKHLITATGQRVTLRCSPRSGDLSVYWYQQSLDQGLQFLIQYYNGEERAKGNILERFSAQQFPDLHSELNLSSLELGDSALYFCASMEIYGSTIYFGEGSWLTVV.

This clonotype was picked up a small number of times. The chain couples TRBV5-5 to TRBJ2-5, with TRBD1 matching 9 bases. The V segment lost 4 bases and the J segment 0 bases; nucleotides outside the gene matches: 10. The CDR3 is made up of 17 amino acids. Germline V gives CDR1 SGHKS, CDR2 YYEKEE (reference sequence). The CDR3 sequence: CASSAQDRGGNQETQYF. DNA of the CDR3: TGTGCCAGCAGCGCCCAGGACAGGGGAGGGAACCAAGAGACCCAGTACTTC.

In its sample, this clonotype was seen many times. The gene calls are TRBV29-1 and TRBJ2-1; D not certain. The CDR3 totals 11 residues. Per germline, CDR1 SQVTM and CDR2 ANQGSEA. V was cut by 3 bases and J by 2 bases, with 2 bases left in between. This chain's CDR3 is CSVDTYNEQFF. The CDR3 coding sequence is TGCAGCGTTGACACCTACAATGAGCAGTTCTTC.

The chain combines TRBV10-3 with TRBJ2-3; 8 nucleotides match TRBD2. This CDR3 contains 16 residues. Unmatched junction bases numbered 10, after V lost 4 bases and J lost 4 bases. Germline CDR1 is ENHRY and CDR2 is SYGVKD. The CDR3 coding sequence is TGTGCCATCAGTGTAGCAGCGGGAGAATTTCCAGATACGCAGTATTTT. It yields the protein CAISVAAGEFPDTQYF.

In its sample, this clonotype was seen a few times. The CDR3 region has the DNA TGTGCCACCAGCAGAGGGGTATCCACTGAAGCTTTCTTT. Translated, it gives CATSRGVSTEAFF. The chain carries TRBV15 and TRBJ1-1; unclear D gene. This CDR3 is built from 13 residues. Per germline, CDR1 LNHNV and CDR2 YYDKDF (reference sequence). The ends were cut back, 1 base at V and 4 bases at J, with 7 bases in the middle.

The sample holds a few counts of this clonotype. This chain uses TRBV7-9 with TRBJ2-1; D gene uncertain. The CDR3 spans 12 residues. From germline, CDR1 is SEHNR and CDR2 FQNEAQ (reference sequence). Trimming took 2 bases from V and 8 from J, leaving 7 bases between them. CDR3 in amino acids: CASSLLPDEQFF. CDR3 DNA sequence: TGTGCCAGCAGCTTACTTCCGGATGAGCAGTTCTTC.

In this sample, this clonotype turned up a few times. V is TRBV9 and J is TRBJ2-5, with D uncertain. V was cut by 1 base and J by 5 bases, with 9 bases left in between. There are 13 residues in the CDR3. Germline CDR1 and CDR2: SGDLS and YYNGEE. In DNA, the CDR3 is TGTGCCAGCAGCGTATGGGATAGCGAGACCCAGTACTTC. It encodes CASSVWDSETQYF.

This clonotype was counted many times. The chain combines TRBV4-1 with TRBJ2-7; D gene uncertain. In germline, CDR1 is MGHRA, CDR2 YSYEKL. The V and J ends lost 1 base and 1 base respectively, with 8 bases between them. The CDR3 length is 14 residues. The CDR3 nucleotides are TGCGCCAGCAGCCAAGGAACGGTATCCTACGAGCAGTACTTC. Translated: CASSQGTVSYEQYF.

This clonotype rates as medium-sized. The chain uses TRBV5-6 and TRBJ2-7; TRBD2 aligns across 14 bases. Trimming at V came to 4 bases and at J to 7 bases, leaving 1 base not matched to a gene. The germline CDR1 and CDR2 sequences are SGHDT and YYEEEE. The CDR3 consists of 13 residues. CDR3 in amino acids: CASSRLAGGEQYF. The CDR3 DNA reads TGTGCCAGCAGCCGACTAGCGGGGGGGGAGCAGTACTTC. The full variable domain, its missing parts supplied by reference TRBV5-6 and TRBJ2-7, is DAGVTQSPTHLIKTRGQQVTLRCSPKSGHDTVSWYQQALGQGPQFIFQYYEEEERQRGNFPDRFSGHQFPNYSSELNVNALLLGDSALYLCASSRLAGGEQYFGPGTRLTVT.

This clonotype occurred a few times. The chain employs TRBV11-2 and TRBJ2-3, with a tentative D call TRBD2 (6 bases). V was pared by 1 base and J by 0 bases, with 11 bases between. The CDR3 has 16 amino acids. Per germline, CDR1 SGHAT and CDR2 FQNNGV. CDR3 residues: CASSLVSGKSTDTQYF. The CDR3 coding sequence is TGTGCCAGCAGCTTAGTTAGCGGAAAGAGCACAGATACGCAGTATTTT.

The rearrangement links TRBV5-1 to TRBJ2-7, with D perhaps matching TRBD2 (5 bases). Trimming shortened V by 2 bases and J by 2 bases, and 11 bases separated the two germline ends. The CDR3 spans 14 residues. The germline gives CDR1 SGHRS, CDR2 YFSETQ. CDR3 in amino acids: CASSLSRDPYEQYF. CDR3 nucleotide sequence: TGCGCCAGCAGCTTAAGCCGGGATCCCTACGAGCAGTACTTC.

This clonotype was seen more than once but under ten times. V usage is TRBV9 and J usage is TRBJ2-1; unclear D gene. Trimming shortened V by 1 base and J by 0 bases, and 5 bases separated the two germline ends. From germline, CDR1 is SGDLS and CDR2 YYNGEE. This CDR3 is 14 amino acids long. DNA of the CDR3: TGTGCCAGCAGCGTACCTGACTCCTACAATGAGCAGTTCTTC. This translates into CASSVPDSYNEQFF.